This T cell receptor (beta chain) originates from a study of T-cell reconstitution after alpha-beta-depleted transplantation in children. The study's findings and limits: Expanded graft clones numbering several hundred reportedly gave rise to alpha-beta T cells about two months after transplant. At the one-year point after transplant, T-cell counts and TCRbeta diversity were found to come mostly from T cells that had been newly produced.

Preparing the TCRbeta library involved the use of unique molecular identifiers. MiXCR was run by TCRdb on the PCR reads, yielding one entry per CDR3 protein. The sample records about 420,000 distinct CDR3 sequences, around 15% being singletons. About this clonotype: What it recognizes is unknown.

This CDR3 is built from 13 residues. With 6 bases removed from V and 6 bases from J, the gap between germline ends came to 12 bases. Germline CDR1 reads ENHRY; CDR2 reads SYGVKD. The V gene is TRBV10-3, the J gene TRBJ2-1; D tentatively fits TRBD1 or TRBD2 (5 bases each). The source was PBMCs, mostly from graft donor cells, collected 360 days after TCRalphabeta/CD19-depleted stem cell transplant. The TCR sequence derives from a boy under two years old who had a stem cell transplant for Wiskott-Aldrich syndrome, so the T cells may come from the graft donor. CDR3 coding DNA: TGTGCCATCAGGACCGGGACCTTCAATGAGCAGTTCTTC. Encoded protein: CAIRTGTFNEQFF.